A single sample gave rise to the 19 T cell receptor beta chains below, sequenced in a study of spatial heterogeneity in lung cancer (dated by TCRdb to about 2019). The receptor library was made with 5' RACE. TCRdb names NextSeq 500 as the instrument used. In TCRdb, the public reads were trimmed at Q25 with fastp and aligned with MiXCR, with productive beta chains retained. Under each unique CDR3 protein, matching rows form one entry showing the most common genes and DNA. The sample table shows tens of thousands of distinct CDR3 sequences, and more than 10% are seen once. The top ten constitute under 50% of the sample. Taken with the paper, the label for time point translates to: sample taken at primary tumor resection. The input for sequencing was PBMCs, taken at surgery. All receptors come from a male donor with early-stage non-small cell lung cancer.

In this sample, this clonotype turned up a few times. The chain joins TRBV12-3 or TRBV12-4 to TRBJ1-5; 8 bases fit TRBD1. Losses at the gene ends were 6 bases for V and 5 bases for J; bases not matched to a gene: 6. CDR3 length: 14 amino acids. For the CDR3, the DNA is TGTGCCAGCAGGATAGGACAGGGTCATCAGCCCCAGCATTTT. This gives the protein CASRIGQGHQPQHF.

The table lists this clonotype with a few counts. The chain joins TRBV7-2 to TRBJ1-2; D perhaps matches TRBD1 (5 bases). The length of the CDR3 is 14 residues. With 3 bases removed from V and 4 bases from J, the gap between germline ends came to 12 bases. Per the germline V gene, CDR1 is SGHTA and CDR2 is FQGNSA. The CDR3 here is CASSLKGQSYGYTF. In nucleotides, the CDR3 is TGTGCCAGCAGCTTGAAGGGGCAAAGCTATGGCTACACCTTC.

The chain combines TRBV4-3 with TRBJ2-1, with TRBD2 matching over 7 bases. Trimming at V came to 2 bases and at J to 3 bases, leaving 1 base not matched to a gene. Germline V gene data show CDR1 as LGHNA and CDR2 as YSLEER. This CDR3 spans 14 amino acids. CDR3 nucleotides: TGCGCCAGCAGCCAACCGGGGGGCTACAATGAGCAGTTCTTC. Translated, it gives CASSQPGGYNEQFF.

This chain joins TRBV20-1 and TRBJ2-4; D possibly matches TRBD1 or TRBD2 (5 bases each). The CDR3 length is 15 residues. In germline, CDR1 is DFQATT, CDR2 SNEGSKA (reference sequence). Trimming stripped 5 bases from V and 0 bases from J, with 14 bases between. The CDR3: CSAYRGILAKNIQYF. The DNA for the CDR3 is TGCAGTGCTTACCGGGGCATCCTAGCCAAAAACATTCAGTACTTC.

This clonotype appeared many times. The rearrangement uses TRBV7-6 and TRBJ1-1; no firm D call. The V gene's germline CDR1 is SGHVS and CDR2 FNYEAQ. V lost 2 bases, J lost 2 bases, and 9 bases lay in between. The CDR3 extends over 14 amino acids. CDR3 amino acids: CASSLRGANTEAFF. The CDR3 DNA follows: TGTGCCAGCAGCTTACGGGGTGCTAACACTGAAGCTTTCTTT.

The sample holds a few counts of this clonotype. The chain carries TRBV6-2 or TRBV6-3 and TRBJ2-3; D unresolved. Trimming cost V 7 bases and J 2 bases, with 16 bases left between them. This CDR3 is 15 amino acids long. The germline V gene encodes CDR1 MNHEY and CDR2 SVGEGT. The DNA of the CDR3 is TGTGCCAGCACCTCCGAGCGAGACTTCACAGATACGCAGTATTTT. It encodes CASTSERDFTDTQYF.

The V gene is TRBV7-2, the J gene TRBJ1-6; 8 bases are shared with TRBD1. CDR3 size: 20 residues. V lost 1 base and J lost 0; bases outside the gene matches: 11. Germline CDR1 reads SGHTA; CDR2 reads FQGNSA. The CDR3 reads CASSLGGQGRLSSYNSPLHF. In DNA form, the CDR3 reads TGTGCCAGCAGCTTAGGAGGACAGGGACGGCTGAGCTCCTATAATTCACCCCTCCACTTT. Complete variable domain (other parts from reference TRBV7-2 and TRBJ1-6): GAGVSQSPSNKVTEKGKDVELRCDPISGHTALYWYRQSLGQGLEFLIYFQGNSAPDKSGLPSDRFSAERTGGSVSTLTIQRTQQEDSAVYLCASSLGGQGRLSSYNSPLHFGNGTRLTVT.

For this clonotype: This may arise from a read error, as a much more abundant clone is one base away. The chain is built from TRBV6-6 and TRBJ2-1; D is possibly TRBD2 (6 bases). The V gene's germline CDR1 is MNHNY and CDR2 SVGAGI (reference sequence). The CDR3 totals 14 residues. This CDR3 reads CASSYRDLYNELFF. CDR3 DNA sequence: TGTGCCAGCAGTTACCGGGACTTATACAATGAGCTGTTCTTC.

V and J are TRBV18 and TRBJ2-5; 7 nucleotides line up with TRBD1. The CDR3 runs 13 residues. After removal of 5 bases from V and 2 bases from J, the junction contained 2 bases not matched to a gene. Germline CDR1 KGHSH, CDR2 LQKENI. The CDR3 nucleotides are TGTGCCAGCTCATCAGGGGGTCAAGAGACCCAGTACTTC. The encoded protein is CASSSGGQETQYF.

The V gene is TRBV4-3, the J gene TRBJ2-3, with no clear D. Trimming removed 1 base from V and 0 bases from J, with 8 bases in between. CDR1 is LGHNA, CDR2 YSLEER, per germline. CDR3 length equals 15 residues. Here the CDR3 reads CASSQAAASTDTQYF. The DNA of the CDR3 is TGCGCCAGCAGCCAAGCAGCAGCGAGCACAGATACGCAGTATTTT.

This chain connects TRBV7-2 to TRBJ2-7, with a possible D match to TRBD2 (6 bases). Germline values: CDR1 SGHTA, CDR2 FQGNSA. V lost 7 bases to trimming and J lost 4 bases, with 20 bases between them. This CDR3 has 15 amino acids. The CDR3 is CASTLPESGGYEQYF. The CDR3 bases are TGTGCCAGCACGCTGCCCGAGTCCGGGGGTTACGAGCAGTACTTC.

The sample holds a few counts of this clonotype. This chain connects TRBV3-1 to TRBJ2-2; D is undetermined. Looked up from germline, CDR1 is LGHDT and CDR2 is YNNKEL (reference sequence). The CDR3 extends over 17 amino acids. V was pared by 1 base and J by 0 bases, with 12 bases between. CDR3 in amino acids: CASSQVLDTTNTGELFF. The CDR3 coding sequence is TGTGCCAGCAGCCAAGTTCTTGACACCACGAACACCGGGGAGCTGTTTTTT.

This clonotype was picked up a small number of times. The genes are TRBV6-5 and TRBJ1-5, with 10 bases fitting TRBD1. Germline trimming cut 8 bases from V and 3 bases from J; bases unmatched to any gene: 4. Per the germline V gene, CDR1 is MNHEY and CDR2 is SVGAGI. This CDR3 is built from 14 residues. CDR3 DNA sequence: TGTGCCAGCCGACAGGGGGCCCTCAATCAGCCCCAGCATTTT. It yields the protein CASRQGALNQPQHF.

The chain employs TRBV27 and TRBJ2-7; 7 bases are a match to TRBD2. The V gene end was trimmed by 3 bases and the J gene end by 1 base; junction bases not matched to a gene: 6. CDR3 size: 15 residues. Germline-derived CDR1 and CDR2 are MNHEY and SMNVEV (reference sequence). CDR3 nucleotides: TGTGCCAGCAGTTTCGTGGGACTAACATCCTACGAGCAGTACTTC. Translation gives CASSFVGLTSYEQYF.

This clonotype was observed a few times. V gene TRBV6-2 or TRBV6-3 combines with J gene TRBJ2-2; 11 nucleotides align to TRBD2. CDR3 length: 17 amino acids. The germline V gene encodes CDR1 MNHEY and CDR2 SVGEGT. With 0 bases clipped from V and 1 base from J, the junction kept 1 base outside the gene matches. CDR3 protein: CASSYSTSGRNTGELFF. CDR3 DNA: TGTGCCAGCAGTTACTCCACTAGCGGGAGGAACACCGGGGAGCTGTTTTTT.

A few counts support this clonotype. The CDR3 bases are TGCAGCGCCCCGGGAGCGGGTTACTACAATGAGCAGTTCTTC. It specifies CSAPGAGYYNEQFF. V and J are TRBV29-1 and TRBJ2-1; D is possibly TRBD2 (6 bases). V lost 7 bases and J 3 bases, leaving 16 bases between the germline ends. This CDR3 is 14 amino acids long. Germline V gene sequence: CDR1 SQVTM, CDR2 ANQGSEA.

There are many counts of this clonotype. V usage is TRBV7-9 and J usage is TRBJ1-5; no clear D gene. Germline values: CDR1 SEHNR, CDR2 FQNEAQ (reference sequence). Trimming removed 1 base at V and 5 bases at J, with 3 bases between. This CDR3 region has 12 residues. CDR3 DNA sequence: TGTGCCAGCAGCTTAGGTGATCAGCCCCAGCATTTT. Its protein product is CASSLGDQPQHF.

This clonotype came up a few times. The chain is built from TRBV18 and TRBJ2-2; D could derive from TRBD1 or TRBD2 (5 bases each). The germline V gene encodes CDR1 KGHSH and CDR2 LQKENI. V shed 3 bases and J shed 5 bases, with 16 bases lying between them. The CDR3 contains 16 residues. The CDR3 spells CASSPDARGLTGELFF. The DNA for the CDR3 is TGTGCCAGCTCACCGGATGCGAGGGGATTGACCGGGGAGCTGTTTTTT.

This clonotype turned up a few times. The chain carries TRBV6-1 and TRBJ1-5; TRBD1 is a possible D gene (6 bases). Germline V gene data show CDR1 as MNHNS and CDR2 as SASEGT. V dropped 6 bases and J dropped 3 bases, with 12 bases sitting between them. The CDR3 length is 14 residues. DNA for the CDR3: TGTGCCAGCAGGGAGACAGGTGACAATCAGCCCCAGCATTTT. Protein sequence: CASRETGDNQPQHF.